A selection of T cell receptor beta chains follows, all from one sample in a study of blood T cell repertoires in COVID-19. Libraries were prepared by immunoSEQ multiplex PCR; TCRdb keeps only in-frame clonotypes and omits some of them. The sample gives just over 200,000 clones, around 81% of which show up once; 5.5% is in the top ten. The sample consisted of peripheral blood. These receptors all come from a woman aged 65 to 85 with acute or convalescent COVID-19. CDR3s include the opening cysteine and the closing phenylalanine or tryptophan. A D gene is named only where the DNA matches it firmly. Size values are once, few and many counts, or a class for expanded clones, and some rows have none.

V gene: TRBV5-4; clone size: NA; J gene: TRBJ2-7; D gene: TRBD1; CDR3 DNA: TGTGCCAGCAGCTTTGACAGGGGTTCCTACGAGCAGTACTTC; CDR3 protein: CASSFDRGSYEQYF
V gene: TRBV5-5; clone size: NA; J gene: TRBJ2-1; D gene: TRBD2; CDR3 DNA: TGTGCCAGCAGCTTCACTAGCGGAGTCTCCTACAATGAGCAGTTCTTC; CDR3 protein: CASSFTSGVSYNEQFF
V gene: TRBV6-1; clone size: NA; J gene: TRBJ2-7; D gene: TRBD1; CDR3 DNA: TGTGCCAGCAGTGACCCGGGACAGGTGGTACCCGAGCAGTACTTC; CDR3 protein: CASSDPGQVVPEQYF
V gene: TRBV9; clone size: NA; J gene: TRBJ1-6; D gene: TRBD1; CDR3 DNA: TGTGCCAGCAGCGTTAGGGACAGGGGATCACCCCTCCACTTT; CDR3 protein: CASSVRDRGSPLHF
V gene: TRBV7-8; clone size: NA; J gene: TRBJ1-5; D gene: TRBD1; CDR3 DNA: TGTGCCAGCAGCTTAGGGGACAGTATTAGCAATCAGCCCCAGCATTTT; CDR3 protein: CASSLGDSISNQPQHF
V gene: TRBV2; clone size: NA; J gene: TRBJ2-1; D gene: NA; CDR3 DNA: TGTGCCAGCAGTACAGAAAAAGTCTCTGGTGAGCAGTTCTTC; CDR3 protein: CASSTEKVSGEQFF
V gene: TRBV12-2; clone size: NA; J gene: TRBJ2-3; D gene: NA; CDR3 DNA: TGTGCAAACGACAACCCGACTAGCTGTAGCACAGATACGCAGTATTTT; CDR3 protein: CANDNPTSCSTDTQYF
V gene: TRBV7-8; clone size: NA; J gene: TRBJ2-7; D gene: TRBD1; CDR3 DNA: TGTGCCAGCAGCTCCAACAGGGGGAACGAGCAGTACTTC; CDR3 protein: CASSSNRGNEQYF
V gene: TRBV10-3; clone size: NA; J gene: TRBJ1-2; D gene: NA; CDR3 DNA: NA; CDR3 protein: CAISEGWGAFFGYTF
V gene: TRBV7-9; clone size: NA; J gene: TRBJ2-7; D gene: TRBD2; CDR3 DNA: TGTGCCAGCAGCTTAGCCCTAGCGGGAGCGGGGGAGCAGTACTTC; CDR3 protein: CASSLALAGAGEQYF
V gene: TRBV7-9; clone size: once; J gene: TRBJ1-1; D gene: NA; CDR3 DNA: TGTGCCAGCAGCTTAGGGACAGCGAACACTGAAGCTTTCTTT; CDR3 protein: CASSLGTANTEAFF
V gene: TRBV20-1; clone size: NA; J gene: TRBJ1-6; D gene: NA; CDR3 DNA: TGCAGTGCTAGTCGCGACAGAGATAATTCACCCCTCCACTTT; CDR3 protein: CSASRDRDNSPLHF
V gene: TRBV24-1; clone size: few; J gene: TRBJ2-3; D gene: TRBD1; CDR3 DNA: TGTGCCACCAGTGATTGGGGCCAGGGGGCGGCAGATACGCAGTATTTT; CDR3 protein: CATSDWGQGAADTQYF
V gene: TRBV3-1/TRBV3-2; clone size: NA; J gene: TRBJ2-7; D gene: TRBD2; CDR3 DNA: TGTGCCAGCAGCCAGCTCGACCGGACTAGCGGGAGCTACGAGCAGTACTTC; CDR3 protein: CASSQLDRTSGSYEQYF
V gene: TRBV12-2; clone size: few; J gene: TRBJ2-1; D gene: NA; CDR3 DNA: TGTGCAAGTCGCGACACCGGGACTAGTGAGGGGTGTGAGCAGTTCTTC; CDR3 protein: CASRDTGTSEGCEQFF
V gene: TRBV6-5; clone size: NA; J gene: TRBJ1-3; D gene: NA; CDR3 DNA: TGTGCCAGCAGCCCAGGGAACTCTGGAAACACCATATATTTT; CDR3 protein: CASSPGNSGNTIYF
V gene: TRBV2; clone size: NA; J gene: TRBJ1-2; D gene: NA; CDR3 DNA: TGTGCCAGCAGTGAAGGCCCGGGACTACGGGGCTACACCTTC; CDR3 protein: CASSEGPGLRGYTF
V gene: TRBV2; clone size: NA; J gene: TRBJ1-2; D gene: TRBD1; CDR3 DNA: TGTGCCAGCAGAGGACAGGCCTTCTATGGCTACACCTTC; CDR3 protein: CASRGQAFYGYTF
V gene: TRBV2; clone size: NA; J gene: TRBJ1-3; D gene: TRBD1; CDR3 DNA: TGTGCCAGCGACAGGGGGTCGACTGGAAACACCATATATTTT; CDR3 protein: CASDRGSTGNTIYF
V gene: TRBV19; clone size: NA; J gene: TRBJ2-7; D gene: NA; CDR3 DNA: TGTGCCAGTAGCCCTTGGCGGGACTCCTACGAGCAGTACTTC; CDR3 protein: CASSPWRDSYEQYF